The 9 T cell receptor beta chains given below trace back to one sample, sequenced in a study of shared clonotypes between healthy human individuals. TCRdb's table, derived via immunoSEQ multiplex PCR, lists solely in-frame clones and lacks some. This sample has about 2.3 million clones; 93% occur once, and the top ten carry 0.3% to 0.4%. Sequenced sample: naive CD4+ T cells from PBMCs. Subset described: CD45RA+ positively selected. The receptors originated from a young man in good health. Some clones in this sample may be carry-over from other donors' samples.

The chain has TRBV7-2 and TRBJ1-1; 8 nucleotides match TRBD1. CDR3 length: 12 residues. V was clipped by 5 bases and J by 7 bases; unmatched bases: 3. Germline CDR1 reads SGHTA; CDR2 reads FQGNSA. This CDR3 is CASSTTGGEAFF. CDR3 DNA sequence: TGTGCCAGCAGCACCACAGGGGGTGAAGCTTTCTTT.

A remark on this clone: The same CDR3 arises from other DNA sequences in this sample as well. The chain has TRBV5-1 and TRBJ2-7; 9 nucleotides match TRBD2. V was clipped by 1 base and J by 2 bases; unmatched bases: 4. This CDR3 is built from 15 residues. Germline values: CDR1 SGHRS, CDR2 YFSETQ. The CDR3 coding sequence is TGCGCCAGCAGCTTGTTGGCTAGCGGGACCTACGAGCAGTACTTC. It codes for CASSLLASGTYEQYF.

The genes are TRBV5-1 and TRBJ1-2; 11 bases agree with TRBD1. The CDR3 contains 14 residues. J lost 7 bases, V lost 4 bases, and 6 bases had no gene match. Germline lookup yields CDR1 SGHRS and CDR2 YFSETQ. The CDR3 DNA reads TGCGCCAGCAGCCCGGGGACAGGGGGATTTGGCTACACCTTC. Amino acids: CASSPGTGGFGYTF.

This clone was recorded once. This chain connects TRBV6-5 to TRBJ2-3, with D possibly being TRBD1 or TRBD2 (5 bases each). From germline, CDR1 is MNHEY and CDR2 SVGAGI. The V end lost 6 bases, the J end lost 9 bases, and 19 bases lay between the germline ends. The CDR3 spans 14 residues. The CDR3 sequence: CASSGTSNALTQYF. CDR3 sequence (DNA): TGTGCCAGCAGCGGGACCAGCAATGCCTTAACGCAGTATTTT.

Concerning this clone itself: This specimen includes other DNA sequences encoding the same CDR3. This CDR3 is CASSDRGNQPQHF. CDR3 DNA: TGTGCCAGCAGTGATAGGGGAAATCAGCCCCAGCATTTT. The chain employs TRBV6-1 and TRBJ1-5, with D possibly being TRBD1 (5 bases). With 3 bases removed from V and 4 bases from J, the gap between germline ends came to 7 bases. The CDR3 runs 13 residues. The germline V gene encodes CDR1 MNHNS and CDR2 SASEGT.

V is TRBV28 and J is TRBJ1-1; tentatively, D is TRBD1 (6 bases). Germline lookup yields CDR1 MDHEN and CDR2 SYDVKM. V was clipped by 7 bases and J by 9 bases, with 24 bases between them. There are 15 residues in the CDR3. Here the CDR3 reads CASNTPGRGLAKAFF. The CDR3 DNA sequence: TGTGCCAGCAATACACCCGGTCGGGGGCTGGCTAAAGCTTTCTTT. The complete variable domain, with remaining parts taken from reference TRBV28 and TRBJ1-1, reads DVKVTQSSRYLVKRTGEKVFLECVQDMDHENMFWYRQDPGLGLRLIYFSYDVKMKEKGDIPEGYSVSREKKERFSLILESASTNQTSMYLCASNTPGRGLAKAFFGQGTRLTVV.

The chain carries TRBV5-1 and TRBJ1-4; no clear D gene. The CDR3 spans 16 residues. Per germline, CDR1 SGHRS and CDR2 YFSETQ. The V end lost 1 base, the J end lost 0 bases, and 10 bases lay between the germline ends. Here the CDR3 DNA reads TGCGCCAGCAGCTTGTGGGCCCGTGCAACTAATGAAAAACTGTTTTTT. It encodes CASSLWARATNEKLFF. Complete variable domain (other parts from reference TRBV5-1 and TRBJ1-4): KAGVTQTPRYLIKTRGQQVTLSCSPISGHRSVSWYQQTPGQGLQFLFEYFSETQRNKGNFPGRFSGRQFSNSRSEMNVSTLELGDSALYLCASSLWARATNEKLFFGSGTQLSVL.

CDR3 sequence: CASSSRQGAGEQYF. The CDR3 DNA sequence: TGTGCCAGCTCATCGCGCCAGGGGGCGGGTGAGCAGTACTTC. The chain is built from TRBV18 and TRBJ2-7, with TRBD1 matching 8 bases. The CDR3 runs to 14 residues. J lost 7 bases, V lost 5 bases, and 10 bases had no gene match. Germline V gives CDR1 KGHSH, CDR2 LQKENI.

This clone was recorded once. This chain uses TRBV2 with TRBJ2-7; 9 positions agree with TRBD2. The CDR3 runs to 15 residues. Unmatched junction bases numbered 8, after V lost 4 bases and J lost 4 bases. In germline, CDR1 is SNHLY, CDR2 FYNNEI. The CDR3 sequence is CASSATGTSRYEQYF. The CDR3 region has the DNA TGTGCCAGCAGTGCAACCGGGACTAGCAGGTACGAGCAGTACTTC.